The sequence of this T cell receptor (beta chain) was determined in a study of cytomegalovirus exposure and HLA in healthy donors. V was trimmed by 4 bases and J by 2 bases, leaving 14 bases between them. The germline CDR1 and CDR2 sequences are SGHDN and FVKESK. This CDR3 has 15 amino acids. Vbeta (60) and Jbeta (13) primers were used in the PCR. Sequencing was performed with immunoSEQ multiplex PCR; in TCRdb, only in-frame clones are kept and a portion is missing. Of around 99,000 clones in the sample, 70% to 80% were seen once. This chain connects TRBV14 to TRBJ1-1; D is unresolved. The clonotype originates from a man aged 35-49 years in good health and CMV-seronegative. The sample consisted of PBMCs. The chain's CDR3 is CASSLPLGANTEAFF. DNA for the CDR3: TGTGCCAGCAGCCTCCCCCTGGGAGCAAACACTGAAGCTTTCTTT. Full variable domain (outside the CDR3, taken from reference TRBV14 and TRBJ1-1): EAGVTQFPSHSVIEKGQTVTLRCDPISGHDNLYWYRRVMGKEIKFLLHFVKESKQDESGMPNNRFLAERTGGTYSTLKVQPAELEDSGVYFCASSLPLGANTEAFFGQGTRLTVV.